This T cell receptor (beta chain) was observed in a study of CD8 T cells in ankylosing spondylitis. On this clonotype: Antigen unknown.

TCRdb used MiXCR to reprocess the 5' RACE reads, holding one entry per CDR3 protein. Seen here are some 240,000 distinct CDR3 sequences, approximately 9% observed once, and the top ten hold over 6.5%. General study findings and limits: Clones linked to disease were reported to show significant enrichment in matched ankylosing spondylitis synovial fluid. Peripheral blood held disease-linked clones only at relatively low frequency, and these were CD8+. A TCR beta motif made of under 10 highly homologous variants seemed typical of ankylosing spondylitis blood.

Germline loops: CDR1 DFQATT, CDR2 SNEGSKA (reference sequence). The CDR3 covers 17 residues. V lost 0 bases and J lost 5; bases outside the gene matches: 9. The sample taken for sequencing was blood, either unsorted or a sorted T cell fraction (not recorded which). The V call is TRBV20-1, the J call TRBJ2-1; 11 bases are a match to TRBD2. The sequence came from a male donor with ankylosing spondylitis or in good health (not recorded which). The CDR3 nucleotides are TGCAGTGCTAGAGACGCTACCGGGACTAGCGGAAACAATGAGCAGTTCTTC. This gives the protein CSARDATGTSGNNEQFF.